This is a list of T cell receptor beta chains from one sample in a study of molecular identifiers for immune sequencing clone quantification. TCRdb used MiXCR to reprocess the PCR reads, holding one entry per CDR3 protein. The table lists approximately 40,000 distinct CDR3 sequences, approximately 17% of them singletons. Sequences were obtained from naive CD8+ T cells from blood, with Jurkat cell RNA spiked in. These receptor sequences come from a human donor in good health. Some libraries in this study had Jurkat cell RNA spiked in. Both conserved end residues are part of each CDR3.

v_call cdr3_aa
TRBV20-1 CSATQREGRDTQYF
TRBV5-1 CANNEPTVLSETQYF
TRBV7-9 CASSLGRGAASSYNEQFF
TRBV6-2/TRBV6-3 CASRRTDSYEQYF
TRBV6-2/TRBV6-3 CASSYPERGGLFF
TRBV15 CATRGQGASQPQHF
TRBV2 CASSEDRLTHSYNEQFF
TRBV28 CASSLRLAGEGYEQYF
TRBV7-9 CASSSLAEGGYEQYF
TRBV10-3 CAISDEGLISQPQHF
TRBV12-3/TRBV12-4 CASSFHSTESYSNQPQHF
TRBV28 CASSLLAGARNEQFF
TRBV15 CATSRRGPTAGRTYEQYF
TRBV6-5 CASSYFPGGSNEQFF
TRBV11-2 CASSVGTSARQETQYF
TRBV4-3 CASSQQTGISYEQYF
TRBV5-6 CASSFITGFPYNEQFF
TRBV7-9 CASSHPEPESSYNEQFF
TRBV7-2 CASSQRPLAGGRDQETQYF
TRBV14 CASSHTLGGPYEQYF
TRBV19 CASSLTLQGRYGYTF
TRBV7-2 CASSTLGTDNEQFF
TRBV5-8 CASSVDPTHNYGYTF
TRBV12-3/TRBV12-4 CASSSRGRDNQPQHF
TRBV4-3 CASSQDDRVETQYF
TRBV20-1 CSASKRSGQGYGETQYF
TRBV6-2/TRBV6-3 CASSSVNPYYEQYF
TRBV4-2 CASSPLGLDEQFF
TRBV28 CASSSGTEGNQPQHF
TRBV9 CASSETGVRQFF
TRBV7-9 CASSLPLQSERGAFF
TRBV7-8 CASSYTGGGGNQPQHF
TRBV27 CASSLLQVPSYEQYF
TRBV7-9 CASSLAPSSSHEQYF
TRBV27 CASSRWGQQETQYF
TRBV27 CASSLGAALNTEAFF
TRBV7-6 CTSSLVQAYGYTF
TRBV6-2/TRBV6-3 CASRKNGQSLRSYEQYF
TRBV28 CASSRDSEIKDEQFF
TRBV6-2/TRBV6-3 CASTAAGGTDTQYF
TRBV12-3/TRBV12-4 CASRPNTGQGYEQYF
TRBV29-1 CSVDGAGTEAFF
TRBV7-9 CASSRIRGGATNEKLFF
TRBV28 CASNLGRGVTGELFF